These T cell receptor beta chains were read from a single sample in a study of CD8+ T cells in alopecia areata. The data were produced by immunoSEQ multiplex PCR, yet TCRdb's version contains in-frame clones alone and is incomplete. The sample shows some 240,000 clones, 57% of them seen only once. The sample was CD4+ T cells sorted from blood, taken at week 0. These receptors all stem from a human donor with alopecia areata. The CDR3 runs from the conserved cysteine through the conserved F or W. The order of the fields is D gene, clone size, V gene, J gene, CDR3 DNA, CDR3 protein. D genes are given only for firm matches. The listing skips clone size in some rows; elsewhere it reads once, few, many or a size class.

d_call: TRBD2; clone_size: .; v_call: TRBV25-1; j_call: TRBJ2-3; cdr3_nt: TGTGCCAGCAGGCCCAGACTAGCGGGAGGGACTAGCACAGATACGCAGTATTTT; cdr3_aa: CASRPRLAGGTSTDTQYF
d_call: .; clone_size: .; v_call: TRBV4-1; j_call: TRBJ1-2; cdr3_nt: TGCGCCAGCAGCCAAGTGCAGGGTCTTGATGGCTACACCTTC; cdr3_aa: CASSQVQGLDGYTF
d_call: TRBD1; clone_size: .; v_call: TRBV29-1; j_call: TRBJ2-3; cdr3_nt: TGCAGCGTTGCTAGGACAGGGAGCACAGATACGCAGTATTTT; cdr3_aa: CSVARTGSTDTQYF
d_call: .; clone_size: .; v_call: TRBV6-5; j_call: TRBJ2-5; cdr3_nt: TGTGCCAGCAGGACTGACAGGCTAAGAGGAGAGACCCAGTACTTC; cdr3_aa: CASRTDRLRGETQYF
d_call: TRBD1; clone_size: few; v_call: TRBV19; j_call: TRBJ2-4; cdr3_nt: TGTGCCAGTAACCGGGACAGGACATCGAACATTCAGTACTTC; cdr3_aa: CASNRDRTSNIQYF
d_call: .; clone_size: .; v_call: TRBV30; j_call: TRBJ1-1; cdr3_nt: TGTGCCCTGCTTAAGGCCATGAACACTGAAGCTTTCTTT; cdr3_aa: CALLKAMNTEAFF
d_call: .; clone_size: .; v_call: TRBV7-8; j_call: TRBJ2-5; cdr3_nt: TGTGCCAGCAGCTTAAGTGTGGAGACCCAGTACTTC; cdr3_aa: CASSLSVETQYF
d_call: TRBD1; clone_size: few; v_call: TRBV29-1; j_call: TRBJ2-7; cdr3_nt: TGCAGCGTTGAAGATCGGGACAGGACCTACGAGCAGTACTTC; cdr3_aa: CSVEDRDRTYEQYF
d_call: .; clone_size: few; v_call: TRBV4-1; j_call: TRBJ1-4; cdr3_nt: TGCGCCAGCAGCCAAGTCGTACAGCGTAATGAAAAACTGTTTTTT; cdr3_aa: CASSQVVQRNEKLFF
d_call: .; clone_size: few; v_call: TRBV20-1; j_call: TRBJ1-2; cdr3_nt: TGCAGTGCTAGTAATCGGTATGGCTACACCTTC; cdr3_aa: CSASNRYGYTF
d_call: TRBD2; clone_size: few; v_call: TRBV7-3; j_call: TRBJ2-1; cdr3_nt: TGTGCCAGCAGCTTACTGGCGGGAGGCTACAATGAGCAGTTCTTC; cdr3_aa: CASSLLAGGYNEQFF
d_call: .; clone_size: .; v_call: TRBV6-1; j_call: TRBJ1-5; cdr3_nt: TGTGCCAGCATTACTGCCGACTCTAGCAATCAGCCCCAGCATTTT; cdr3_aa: CASITADSSNQPQHF
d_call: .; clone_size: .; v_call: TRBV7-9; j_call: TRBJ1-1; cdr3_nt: TGTGCCAGTCAGAGGGACACTGAAGCTTTCTTT; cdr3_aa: CASQRDTEAFF
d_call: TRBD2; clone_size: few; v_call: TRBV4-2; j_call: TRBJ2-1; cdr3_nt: TGTGCCAGCAGCCAAGATATAAGGCTAGCGGGGACCAATGAGCAGTTCTTC; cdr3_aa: CASSQDIRLAGTNEQFF
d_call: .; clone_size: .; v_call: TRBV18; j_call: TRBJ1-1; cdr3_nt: TGTGCCAGCTCACCACCCCGTCCTCTAGGTTCGAACACTGAAGCTTTCTTT; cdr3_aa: CASSPPRPLGSNTEAFF
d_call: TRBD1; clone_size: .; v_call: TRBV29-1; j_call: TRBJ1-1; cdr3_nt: TGCAGCGTGACAGGGGCGAACACTGAAGCTTTCTTT; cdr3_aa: CSVTGANTEAFF
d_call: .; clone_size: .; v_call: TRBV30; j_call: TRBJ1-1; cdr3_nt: TGTGCCTGGAGTAGAACCCCAGGGGACACTGAAGCTTTCTTT; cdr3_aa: CAWSRTPGDTEAFF
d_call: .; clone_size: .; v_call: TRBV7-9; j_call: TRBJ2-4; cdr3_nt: TGTGCCAGCACTTTCGGGGGTGCCAAAAACATTCAGTACTTC; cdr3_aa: CASTFGGAKNIQYF
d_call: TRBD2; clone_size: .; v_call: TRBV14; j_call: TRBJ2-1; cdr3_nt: TGTGCCAGCAGCCAAACTAGCGGGAGGCGCAATGAGCAGTTCTTC; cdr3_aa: CASSQTSGRRNEQFF
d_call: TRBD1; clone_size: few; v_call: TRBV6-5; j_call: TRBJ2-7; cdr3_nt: TGTGCCAGCAGGCCGGGACAGGTCTCCTACGAGCAGTACTTC; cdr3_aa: CASRPGQVSYEQYF
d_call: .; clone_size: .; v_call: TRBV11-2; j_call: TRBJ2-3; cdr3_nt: TGTGCCAGCAGCTTAGATCCCCCCCTGGGCCCTACAGATACGCAGTATTTT; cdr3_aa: CASSLDPPLGPTDTQYF
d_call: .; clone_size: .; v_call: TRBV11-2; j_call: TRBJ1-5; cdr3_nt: TGTGCCAGCAGCTTAGGGGACGGACTACATCAGCCCCAGCATTTT; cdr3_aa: CASSLGDGLHQPQHF
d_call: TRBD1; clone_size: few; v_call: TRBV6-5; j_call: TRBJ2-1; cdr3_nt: TGTGCCAGCAGAACAGGGGTGAATGAGCAGTTCTTC; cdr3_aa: CASRTGVNEQFF
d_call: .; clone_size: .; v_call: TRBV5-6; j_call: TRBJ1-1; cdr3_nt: TGTGCCAGCAGCTTGCAGGGTGTCCCCCGGTGGCGGAACACTGAAGCTTTCTTT; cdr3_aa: CASSLQGVPRWRNTEAFF
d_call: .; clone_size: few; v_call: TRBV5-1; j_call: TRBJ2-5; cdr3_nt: TGCGCCAGCAGCGGAAAGGACGGGGAGACCCAGTACTTC; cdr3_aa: CASSGKDGETQYF
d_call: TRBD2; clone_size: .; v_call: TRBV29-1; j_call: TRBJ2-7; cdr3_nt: TGCAGTGTGAGGACTAGGCTTACCTACGAGCAGTACTTC; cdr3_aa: CSVRTRLTYEQYF
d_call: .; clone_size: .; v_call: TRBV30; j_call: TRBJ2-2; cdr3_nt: TGTGCCTGGAGTGTATTTTTCACCGGGGAGCTGTTTTTT; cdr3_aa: CAWSVFFTGELFF
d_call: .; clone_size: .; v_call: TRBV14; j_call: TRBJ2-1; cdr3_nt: TGTGCCAGCAGCCAAGATATGTGGGGCCGCTCCTACAATGAGCAGTTCTTC; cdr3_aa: CASSQDMWGRSYNEQFF
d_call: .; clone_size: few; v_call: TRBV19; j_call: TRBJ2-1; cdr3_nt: TGTGCCAGTAGTGAGAGGGGCAATGAGCAGTTCTTC; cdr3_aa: CASSERGNEQFF
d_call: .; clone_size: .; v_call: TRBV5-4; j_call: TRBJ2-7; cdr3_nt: TGTGCCAGCAGCTTGGAGGAGGAGCAGTACTTC; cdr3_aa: CASSLEEEQYF
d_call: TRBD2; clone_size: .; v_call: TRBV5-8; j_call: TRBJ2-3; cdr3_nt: TGTGCCAGCAGCTTGGATCTAGCGGGTACAGATACGCAGTATTTT; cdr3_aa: CASSLDLAGTDTQYF
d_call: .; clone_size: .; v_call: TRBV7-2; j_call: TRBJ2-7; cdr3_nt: TGTGCCAGCAGCTTAGTACCGGGGGACCTCTACGAGCAGTACTTC; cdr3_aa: CASSLVPGDLYEQYF
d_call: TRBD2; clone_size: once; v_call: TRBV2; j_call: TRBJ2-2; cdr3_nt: TGTGCCAGCAGTGTCCTAGCGGGAGCCGGGGAGCTGTTTTTT; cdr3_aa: CASSVLAGAGELFF
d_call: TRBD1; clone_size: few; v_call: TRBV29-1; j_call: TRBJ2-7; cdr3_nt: TGCAGCGCAGGGCTTGGGACAGGGACTTACGAGCAGTACTTC; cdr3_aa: CSAGLGTGTYEQYF
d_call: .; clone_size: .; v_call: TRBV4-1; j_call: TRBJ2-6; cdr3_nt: TGCGCCAGCAGCCAAGACAGAGGGACCTTCAGGGCCAACGTCCTGACTTTC; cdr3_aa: CASSQDRGTFRANVLTF
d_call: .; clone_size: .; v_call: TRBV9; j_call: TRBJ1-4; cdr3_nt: TGTGCCAGCAGCCATCGACCCGGAATACGGGAAAAACTGTTTTTT; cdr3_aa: CASSHRPGIREKLFF
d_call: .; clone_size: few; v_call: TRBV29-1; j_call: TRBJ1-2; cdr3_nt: TGCAGCGTTATCAAAGGAGACTATGGCTACACCTTC; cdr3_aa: CSVIKGDYGYTF
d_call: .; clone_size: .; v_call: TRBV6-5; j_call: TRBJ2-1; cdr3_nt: TGTGCCAGCAGTTACTCGAGAGGGATCAATGAGCAGTTCTTC; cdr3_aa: CASSYSRGINEQFF
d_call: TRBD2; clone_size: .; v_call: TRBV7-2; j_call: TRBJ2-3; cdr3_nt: TGTGCCAGCAGCTTAGGCCTAGCGGGGGGCACAGATACGCAGTATTTT; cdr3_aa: CASSLGLAGGTDTQYF
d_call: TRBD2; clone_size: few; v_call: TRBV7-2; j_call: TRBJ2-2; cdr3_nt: TGTGCCAGCCATAGCGGGAGGGTCGCCGGGGAGCTGTTTTTT; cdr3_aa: CASHSGRVAGELFF
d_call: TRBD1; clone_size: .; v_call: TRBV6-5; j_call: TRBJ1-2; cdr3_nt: TGTGCCAGCAGTTACTCGGGACAGGCTTATGGCTACACCTTC; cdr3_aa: CASSYSGQAYGYTF